Many counts were recorded for the clone carrying this T cell receptor beta chain. The antigen is not known. Time point described: longitudinal time-point 3. Unsorted libraries were generated from 2 million PBMCs held at -80 degrees C. The sample comes from a study of neurological immune-mediated disorders. Study outcomes and limitations: HTLV-1-associated myelopathy had the most TCR clonal expansion, whereas multiple sclerosis had the least (lower than in healthy controls).

Germline V CDR1 and CDR2: WNHNN, SYGVQD (reference sequence). The germline V and J ends were trimmed by 4 bases and 2 bases, with 12 bases remaining between them. The CDR3 consists of 15 residues. By 5'RACE with 10-nucleotide random UMIs, the cDNA was made. In TCRdb, the 5' RACE reads were re-called with MiXCR into one record per CDR3 protein. The table records roughly 100,000 distinct CDR3 sequences, roughly a tenth of them present only once. The chain is built from TRBV10-1 and TRBJ2-1; possible D gene TRBD1, 6 bases. Sequences were obtained from PBMCs. The TCR sequence derives from a female donor with HTLV-1-associated myelopathy (HAM/TSP). The CDR3 coding sequence is TGCGCCAGCAGTGTGGGCAGGGGCACCTACAATGAGCAGTTCTTC. It translates to CASSVGRGTYNEQFF.